What follows are 22 T cell receptor beta chains derived from one specimen sequenced in a study of T cell responses to AZD1222 COVID-19 vaccine. Generated by immunoSEQ multiplex PCR, the TCRdb table keeps only in-frame clones and is missing some. The sample consists of over 120,000 clones, roughly nine tenths of them appearing once. The sample here was peripheral blood, taken on day 0 of AZD1222 vaccination. All receptors come from an adult in good health.

The chain recombines TRBV10-2 with TRBJ2-3; D might be TRBD1 or TRBD2, each matching 5 bases. Per the germline V gene, CDR1 is WSHSY and CDR2 is SAAADI. This CDR3 has 14 amino acids. The V gene lost 7 bases and the J gene lost 3 bases, with 14 bases spanning the gap. CDR3 DNA: TGCGCCAGCAAACCTCCCTGGGGGACAGATACGCAGTATTTT. Translated: CASKPPWGTDTQYF.

The chain couples TRBV6-5 to TRBJ1-4, with TRBD1 matching over 7 bases. V shed 6 bases and J 8 bases; nucleotides not matched to a gene: 3. Per the germline V gene, CDR1 is MNHEY and CDR2 is SVGAGI. This CDR3 is built from 12 residues. The CDR3 here is CASSRQGEKLFF. For the CDR3, the DNA is TGTGCCAGCAGCCGACAGGGAGAAAAACTGTTTTTT.

The chain has TRBV28 and TRBJ2-7, with TRBD1 as a possible D gene (6 bases). Trimming cost V 3 bases and J 6 bases, with 18 bases left between them. Germline CDR1 and CDR2: MDHEN and SYDVKM. This CDR3 spans 15 amino acids. Here the CDR3 DNA reads TGTGCCAGCAGTTTCCCCGAGGGTTGGACAGCCGAGCAGTACTTC. Protein product: CASSFPEGWTAEQYF.

The rearrangement joins TRBV27 to TRBJ2-7; TRBD2 is a possible D gene (6 bases). Germline CDR1 reads MNHEY; CDR2 reads SMNVEV (reference sequence). Trimming removed 2 bases at V and 3 bases at J, with 8 bases between. The CDR3 length is 13 residues. CDR3 DNA: TGTGCCAGCAGTTTAAGCGGGCTCTACGAGCAGTACTTC. It is translated as CASSLSGLYEQYF.

This sequence joins TRBV19 and TRBJ1-3; D is perhaps TRBD1 (5 bases). Germline-derived CDR1 and CDR2 are LNHDA and SQIVND (reference sequence). This CDR3 spans 13 amino acids. The germline V and J ends were trimmed by 6 bases and 4 bases, with 10 bases remaining between them. The CDR3 loop reads CASSPGTGNTIYF. In DNA form, the CDR3 reads TGTGCCAGTAGCCCGGGGACGGGAAACACCATATATTTT.

This chain connects TRBV28 to TRBJ2-3; the match to TRBD2 covers 9 bases. CDR1 is MDHEN and CDR2 is SYDVKM in the germline V gene. The junction had 11 bases not matched to a gene; V was cut back by 7 bases and J by 3 bases. The CDR3 loop spans 16 amino acids. The CDR3 protein is CASTSRASGRTDTQYF. CDR3 DNA sequence: TGTGCCAGCACCTCACGTGCCAGCGGGAGGACAGATACGCAGTATTTT.

The chain carries TRBV5-1 and TRBJ1-2; D gene unclear. V was pared by 0 bases and J by 2 bases, with 11 bases between. The CDR3 consists of 15 residues. The germline gives CDR1 SGHRS, CDR2 YFSETQ. Here the CDR3 reads CASSLGHGANYGYTF. The CDR3 nucleotides read TGCGCCAGCAGCTTGGGACACGGAGCCAACTATGGCTACACCTTC.

The V gene is TRBV2, the J gene TRBJ1-6; D not resolved. V was trimmed by 4 bases and J by 1 base, leaving 5 bases between them. CDR1 and CDR2 (germline): SNHLY, FYNNEI. The CDR3 runs 14 residues. The CDR3 is CASSVGSYNSPLHF. The CDR3 bases are TGTGCCAGCAGTGTTGGGTCCTATAATTCACCCCTCCACTTT.

The genes are TRBV7-8 and TRBJ2-7; D possibly matches TRBD1 or TRBD2 (5 bases each). The V gene's germline CDR1 is SGHVS and CDR2 FQNEAQ. The CDR3 has 14 amino acids. Trimming cost V 5 bases and J 6 bases, with 17 bases left between them. CDR3 protein: CASSLPRGRGEQYF. The CDR3 coding sequence is TGTGCCAGCAGCCTACCCCGGGGACGGGGCGAGCAGTACTTC.

This rearrangement joins TRBV11-1 to TRBJ2-7, with D uncertain. This CDR3 has 14 residues. The germline V gene has CDR1 SGHAT and CDR2 FQDESV (reference sequence). The ends were cut back, 1 base at V and 2 bases at J, with 9 bases in the middle. The CDR3 region is CASSLGRAAYEQYF. The CDR3 region has the DNA TGTGCCAGCAGCTTAGGAAGGGCAGCCTACGAGCAGTACTTC.

In its sample, this clone was seen once. This chain connects TRBV10-2 to TRBJ2-2; 14 positions agree with TRBD2. Trimming removed 5 bases from V and 5 bases from J; junction bases left unmatched: 1. The CDR3 runs 15 residues. Germline V gene sequence: CDR1 WSHSY, CDR2 SAAADI. CDR3 residues: CASSRTSGRTGELFF. For the CDR3, the DNA is TGCGCCAGCAGTAGGACTAGCGGGAGGACCGGGGAGCTGTTTTTT.

This chain joins TRBV15 and TRBJ2-3, with TRBD1 identical over 8 bases. V was pared by 3 bases and J by 5 bases, with 7 bases of the junction left unmatched. The germline gives CDR1 LNHNV, CDR2 YYDKDF (reference sequence). This CDR3 is built from 15 residues. The CDR3 DNA reads as TGTGCCACCAGCAGGGGGACAGGCATTGTAGATACGCAGTATTTT. It is translated as CATSRGTGIVDTQYF. The full variable domain, rest sourced from reference TRBV15 and TRBJ2-3, is DAMVIQNPRYQVTQFGKPVTLSCSQTLNHNVMYWYQQKSSQAPKLLFHYYDKDFNNEADTPDNFQSRRPNTSFCFLDIRSPGLGDTAMYLCATSRGTGIVDTQYFGPGTRLTVL.

This clone has just one count. The rearrangement links TRBV5-8 to TRBJ2-1, with TRBD2 matching 10 bases. J lost 4 bases, V lost 6 bases, and 7 bases had no gene match. This CDR3 is 15 amino acids long. Per the germline V gene, CDR1 is SGHTS and CDR2 is YDEGEE. CDR3 DNA: TGTGCCAGCAACTACAGGACTAGCGGTTACAATGAGCAGTTCTTC. Translated, it gives CASNYRTSGYNEQFF.

The chain carries TRBV27 and TRBJ1-3, with D hard to call. With 6 bases removed from V and 3 bases from J, the gap between germline ends came to 15 bases. The CDR3 is made up of 15 amino acids. Per germline, CDR1 MNHEY and CDR2 SMNVEV (reference sequence). The CDR3 nucleotides are TGTGCCAGCAGGGTGACACCTCGCGTTGGAAACACCATATATTTT. Amino acid sequence: CASRVTPRVGNTIYF.

The chain couples TRBV24-1 to TRBJ2-7; D tentatively fits TRBD1 or TRBD2 (5 bases each). Per the germline V gene, CDR1 is KGHDR and CDR2 is SFDVKD. V was pared by 0 bases and J by 5 bases, with 7 bases between. The CDR3 totals 13 residues. The DNA for the CDR3 is TGTGCCACCAGTGATTTGCGAGGGGACGAGCAGTACTTC. Residues: CATSDLRGDEQYF.

This sequence joins TRBV6-1 and TRBJ1-5; D is ambiguous. This CDR3 has 14 residues. Trimming cost V 6 bases and J 7 bases, with 16 bases left between them. CDR1 is MNHNS, CDR2 SASEGT, per germline. The CDR3 protein is CASSSRGREQPQHF. DNA of the CDR3: TGTGCCAGCAGCTCAAGAGGGAGGGAACAGCCCCAGCATTTT.

A few counts support this clone. The chain carries TRBV2 and TRBJ2-2; D unresolved. The germline gives CDR1 SNHLY, CDR2 FYNNEI. The CDR3 has 14 residues. Trimming removed 5 bases at V and 6 bases at J, with 13 bases between. CDR3 amino acids: CASSYYGSPGELFF. DNA for the CDR3: TGTGCCAGCAGTTACTACGGTTCACCCGGGGAGCTGTTTTTT.

The chain couples TRBV5-5 to TRBJ1-2; perhaps TRBD1 as D (5 bases). This CDR3 has 14 amino acids. V gave up 2 bases and J gave up 2 bases, with 10 bases separating them. Germline V gene data show CDR1 as SGHKS and CDR2 as YYEKEE (reference sequence). This CDR3 is CASSLNRDNYGYTF. CDR3 nucleotide sequence: TGTGCCAGCAGCTTAAACCGGGACAACTATGGCTACACCTTC. Supplemented by reference TRBV5-5 and TRBJ1-2, the full variable domain reads DAGVTQSPTHLIKTRGQQVTLRCSPISGHKSVSWYQQVLGQGPQFIFQYYEKEERGRGNFPDRFSARQFPNYSSELNVNALLLGDSALYLCASSLNRDNYGYTFGSGTRLTVV.

CDR3 residues: CASSPTPAYEQYF. The CDR3 DNA sequence: TGTGCCAGTAGCCCAACACCAGCCTACGAGCAGTACTTC. This chain joins TRBV19 and TRBJ2-7; D gene unclear. This CDR3 has 13 residues. The germline gives CDR1 LNHDA, CDR2 SQIVND (reference sequence). With 6 bases removed from V and 2 bases from J, the gap between germline ends came to 11 bases.

This rearrangement joins TRBV28 to TRBJ2-4, with D possibly TRBD2 on 6 matching bases. The CDR3 contains 20 residues. Per the germline V gene, CDR1 is MDHEN and CDR2 is SYDVKM. The V gene lost 4 bases and the J gene lost 0 bases, with 25 bases spanning the gap. CDR3 sequence (DNA): TGTGCCAGCAGTTCGGGACTGACTCTTATAAACTTCGTAGCCAAAAACATTCAGTACTTC. Translated: CASSSGLTLINFVAKNIQYF.

The chain joins TRBV6-1 to TRBJ2-1; 8 positions match TRBD2. The CDR3 is made up of 16 amino acids. J lost 8 bases, V lost 3 bases, and 12 bases had no gene match. Per germline, CDR1 MNHNS and CDR2 SASEGT. CDR3 bases: TGTGCCAGCAGTGATCGCGGGAGGCCAGCTGGAGATGAGCAGTTCTTC. Protein sequence: CASSDRGRPAGDEQFF.

The rearrangement uses TRBV27 and TRBJ1-2; D might be TRBD1 (5 bases). The CDR3 length is 15 residues. Looked up from germline, CDR1 is MNHEY and CDR2 is SMNVEV (reference sequence). Trimming stripped 2 bases from V and 6 bases from J, with 16 bases between. This CDR3 is CASSLVEGGVNGYTF. Here the CDR3 DNA reads TGTGCCAGCAGTTTAGTCGAAGGAGGGGTTAATGGCTACACCTTC.